This T cell receptor (beta chain) was profiled in a study of T cell responses to AZD1222 COVID-19 vaccine. General study findings and limits: Donors skewed white British and female; clonal diversity was possibly underestimated. Close to half of spike-specific TCRs reportedly recognize unmutated variant regions. Only after the peak T cell response were repertoires sampled.

Turning to this clone: The antigen is unknown.

Profiling relied on immunoSEQ multiplex PCR, and the TCRdb table lists in-frame clones only, not all of them. The data contain 100,000 to 150,000 clones, around 94% of them singletons. V shed 2 bases and J shed 7 bases, with 9 bases lying between them. This CDR3 is built from 12 residues. Germline V gene lookup returns CDR1 LGHNT and CDR2 FRNRAP. This material consisted of peripheral blood, taken on day 0 of AZD1222 vaccination. The receptor was derived from an adult in good health. The J gene is TRBJ2-7, the V gene TRBV12-5; D gene ambiguous. CDR3 nucleotides: TGTGCTAGTGGTTTGCCAGGAAGGGAGCAGTACTTC. Protein sequence: CASGLPGREQYF.